A selection of T cell receptor beta chains follows, all from one sample in a study of T cells after yellow fever vaccination. Each CDR3 protein is one row after TCRdb ran MiXCR on the 5' RACE reads. The repertoire consists of 450,000 to 550,000 distinct CDR3 sequences, with 19% occurring once and the leading ten covering roughly an eighth. Sequences were derived from PBMCs, sampled 15 days after the yellow fever booster vaccination. The receptor set was obtained from a young man who received the YFV17D yellow fever vaccine. Each CDR3 is given with its conserved first and last residue. D genes are given only for firm matches. Some rows have no size entry. The others give once, few or many, or a class for an expanded clone.

v_call	clone_size	j_call	d_call	cdr3_aa	cdr3_nt
TRBV10-3	NA	TRBJ2-1	TRBD2	CAIRLTSGENEQFF	TGTGCCATCAGACTCACTAGCGGTGAGAATGAGCAGTTCTTC
TRBV11-2	NA	TRBJ2-7	NA	CASSWGGEQYF	TGTGCCAGCAGCTGGGGCGGCGAGCAGTACTTC
TRBV6-1	NA	TRBJ1-3	TRBD1	CASSRQGLSGNTIYF	TGTGCCAGCAGTCGACAGGGGTTGAGCGGAAACACCATATATTTT
TRBV15	few	TRBJ2-7	NA	CATSRSPRDTTYEQYF	TGTGCCACCAGCAGGTCGCCCCGGGACACAACCTACGAGCAGTACTTC
TRBV7-2	NA	TRBJ1-5	NA	CASSLVAFQPQHF	TGTGCCAGCAGCTTAGTCGCGTTTCAGCCCCAGCATTTT
TRBV12-3/TRBV12-4	few	TRBJ1-5	TRBD1	CASSPGQDNQPQHF	TGTGCCAGCAGCCCCGGACAGGACAATCAGCCCCAGCATTTT
TRBV28	NA	TRBJ2-7	NA	CASSPGVPYEQYF	TGTGCCAGCAGCCCAGGGGTTCCCTACGAGCAGTACTTC
TRBV5-1	NA	TRBJ2-1	NA	CASTLDTYNEQFF	TGCGCCAGCACCCTAGACACCTACAATGAGCAGTTCTTC
TRBV5-1	NA	TRBJ2-1	TRBD1	CASSRLAQGLPNEQFF	TGCGCCAGCAGCCGGCTTGCACAGGGGCTTCCCAATGAGCAGTTCTTC
TRBV7-8	few	TRBJ2-7	NA	CASSLQRSGIGEQYF	TGTGCCAGCAGCTTACAAAGATCCGGGATAGGTGAGCAGTACTTC
TRBV30	NA	TRBJ2-5	TRBD1	CALYSRDRYQETQYF	TGTGCCTTGTATTCCCGGGACAGGTACCAAGAGACCCAGTACTTC
TRBV12-3/TRBV12-4	few	TRBJ2-1	TRBD2	CASSRLAGGSEQFF	TGTGCCAGCAGTCGGCTAGCGGGGGGGAGCGAGCAGTTCTTC
TRBV15	NA	TRBJ1-3	NA	CATSRDGVTGRSGNTIYF	TGTGCCACCAGCAGAGATGGGGTGACAGGACGCTCTGGAAACACCATATATTTT
TRBV5-1	few	TRBJ2-6	NA	CASSLFNGANVLTF	TGCGCCAGCAGCCTGTTTAATGGGGCCAACGTCCTGACTTTC
TRBV2	few	TRBJ2-7	NA	CASSLGAFSYEQYF	TGTGCCAGCAGTCTGGGGGCATTTTCCTACGAGCAGTACTTC
TRBV11-2	NA	TRBJ2-1	NA	CASSPRTGNEQFF	TGTGCCAGCAGCCCCAGAACGGGTAATGAGCAGTTCTTC
TRBV7-2	many	TRBJ2-3	NA	CASSPSSDTQYF	TGTGCCAGCAGCCCCAGTTCAGATACGCAGTATTTT
TRBV7-8	NA	TRBJ1-1	NA	CASSLGGGEAFF	TGTGCCAGCAGCTTAGGGGGGGGCGAAGCTTTCTTT
TRBV20-1	few	TRBJ2-1	TRBD2	CSADLAGVGNEQFF	TGCAGTGCTGACCTAGCGGGAGTGGGAAATGAGCAGTTCTTC
TRBV7-2	NA	TRBJ1-1	NA	CASSSWKGWGNYTEAFF	TGTGCCAGCAGCTCCTGGAAGGGGTGGGGGAATTACACTGAAGCTTTCTTT
TRBV4-3	NA	TRBJ2-4	NA	CASSPEMKNIQYF	TGCGCCAGCAGCCCCGAAATGAAAAACATTCAGTACTTC
TRBV3-1	few	TRBJ2-7	TRBD2	CASSPSGGEQYF	TGTGCCAGCAGCCCTAGCGGGGGCGAGCAGTACTTC
TRBV20-1	NA	TRBJ2-7	TRBD1	CSASYGTENYEQYF	TGCAGTGCTAGTTACGGGACAGAGAACTACGAGCAGTACTTC
TRBV4-3	few	TRBJ2-2	NA	CASSQGRNTGELFF	TGCGCCAGCAGCCAAGGCAGAAACACCGGGGAGCTGTTTTTT
TRBV7-9	NA	TRBJ1-1	NA	CASSFGGIMNTEAFF	TGTGCCAGCAGCTTTGGGGGGATCATGAACACTGAAGCTTTCTTT
TRBV28	few	TRBJ2-3	TRBD2	CASSVPGLATSTDTQYF	TGTGCCAGCAGCGTCCCCGGACTAGCGACTAGCACAGATACGCAGTATTTT
TRBV20-1	NA	TRBJ2-7	TRBD2	CSARDLAGSYEQYF	TGCAGTGCTAGAGACCTAGCGGGCTCCTACGAGCAGTACTTC
TRBV18	NA	TRBJ2-7	NA	CASSPGMGYEQYF	TGTGCCAGCTCACCGGGAATGGGGTACGAGCAGTACTTC
TRBV3-1	few	TRBJ2-1	TRBD2	CASSQRGASGRAVNEQFF	TGTGCCAGCAGCCAACGGGGCGCTAGCGGGAGGGCCGTTAATGAGCAGTTCTTC